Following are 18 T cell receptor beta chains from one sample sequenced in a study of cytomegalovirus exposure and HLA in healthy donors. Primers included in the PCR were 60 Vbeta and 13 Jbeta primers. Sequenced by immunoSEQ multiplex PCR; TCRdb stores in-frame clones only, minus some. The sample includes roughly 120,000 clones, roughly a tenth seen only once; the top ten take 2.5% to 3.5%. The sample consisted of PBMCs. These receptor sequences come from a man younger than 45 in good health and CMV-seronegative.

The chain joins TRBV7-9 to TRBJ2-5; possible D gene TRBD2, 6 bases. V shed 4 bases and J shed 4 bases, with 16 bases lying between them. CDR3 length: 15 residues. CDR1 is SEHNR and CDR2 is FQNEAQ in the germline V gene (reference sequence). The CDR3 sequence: CASSSDGREGETQYF. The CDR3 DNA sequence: TGTGCCAGCAGCTCCGATGGGCGGGAAGGAGAGACCCAGTACTTC. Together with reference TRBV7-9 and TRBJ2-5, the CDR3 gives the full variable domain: DTGVSQNPRHKITKRGQNVTFRCDPISEHNRLYWYRQTLGQGPEFLTYFQNEAQLEKSRLLSDRFSAERPKGSFSTLEIQRTEQGDSAMYLCASSSDGREGETQYFGPGTRLLVL.

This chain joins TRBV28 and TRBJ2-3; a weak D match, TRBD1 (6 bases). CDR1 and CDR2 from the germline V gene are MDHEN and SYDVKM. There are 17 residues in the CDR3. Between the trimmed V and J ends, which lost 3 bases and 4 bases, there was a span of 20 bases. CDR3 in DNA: TGTGCCAGCAGTTTTCCCCTTGTTGGGGGCGTCGCAGATACGCAGTATTTT. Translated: CASSFPLVGGVADTQYF.

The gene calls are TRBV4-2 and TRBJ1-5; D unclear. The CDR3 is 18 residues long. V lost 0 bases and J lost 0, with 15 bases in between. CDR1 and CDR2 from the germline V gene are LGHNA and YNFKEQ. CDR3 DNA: TGTGCCAGCAGCCAAGATCCGTCGGGAGGGATTAGCAATCAGCCCCAGCATTTT. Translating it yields CASSQDPSGGISNQPQHF.

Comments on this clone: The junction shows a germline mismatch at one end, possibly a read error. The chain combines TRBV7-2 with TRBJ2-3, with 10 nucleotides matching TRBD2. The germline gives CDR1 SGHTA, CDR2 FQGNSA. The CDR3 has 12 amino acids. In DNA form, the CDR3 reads TGTGCCAGCAGCTCAGGACTAGCGGCATGGGATTTT. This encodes CASSSGLAAWDF.

The CDR3 reads CATFGRGRGDEQYF. The CDR3 DNA is TGTGCCACCTTCGGGCGGGGGCGTGGGGACGAGCAGTACTTC. This chain connects TRBV5-4 to TRBJ2-7; D possibly corresponds to TRBD2 (7 bases). This CDR3 has 14 amino acids. Trimming removed 9 bases at V and 5 bases at J, with 21 bases between. The germline gives CDR1 SGHNT, CDR2 YYREEE (reference sequence).

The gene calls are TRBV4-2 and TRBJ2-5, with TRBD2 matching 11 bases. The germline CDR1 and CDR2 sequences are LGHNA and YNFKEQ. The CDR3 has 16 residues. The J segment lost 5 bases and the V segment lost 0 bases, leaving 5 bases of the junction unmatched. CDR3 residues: CASSQELAGVGETQYF. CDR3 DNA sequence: TGTGCCAGCAGCCAAGAACTAGCGGGGGTCGGGGAGACCCAGTACTTC.

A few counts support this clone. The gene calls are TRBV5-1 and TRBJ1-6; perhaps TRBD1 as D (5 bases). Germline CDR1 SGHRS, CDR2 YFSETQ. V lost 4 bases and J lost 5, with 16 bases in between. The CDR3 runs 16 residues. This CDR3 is CASSLDTTENNSPLHF. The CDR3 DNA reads TGCGCCAGCAGCCTGGACACAACAGAAAATAATTCACCCCTCCACTTT.

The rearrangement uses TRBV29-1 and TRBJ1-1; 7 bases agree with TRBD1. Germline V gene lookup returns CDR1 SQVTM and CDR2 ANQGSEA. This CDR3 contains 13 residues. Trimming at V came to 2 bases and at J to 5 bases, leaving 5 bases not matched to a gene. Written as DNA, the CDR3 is TGCAGCGTTGAAACAGGGGAAGGTACTGAAGCTTTCTTT. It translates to CSVETGEGTEAFF.

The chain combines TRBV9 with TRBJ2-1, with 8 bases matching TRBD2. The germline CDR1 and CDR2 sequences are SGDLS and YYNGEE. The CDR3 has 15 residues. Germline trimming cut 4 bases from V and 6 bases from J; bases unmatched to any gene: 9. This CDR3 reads CASSSNAGGPNEQFF. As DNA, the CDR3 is TGTGCCAGCAGCTCTAACGCGGGGGGCCCCAATGAGCAGTTCTTC. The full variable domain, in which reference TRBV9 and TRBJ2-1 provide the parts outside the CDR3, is DSGVTQTPKHLITATGQRVTLRCSPRSGDLSVYWYQQSLDQGLQFLIQYYNGEERAKGNILERFSAQQFPDLHSELNLSSLELGDSALYFCASSSNAGGPNEQFFGPGTRLTVL.

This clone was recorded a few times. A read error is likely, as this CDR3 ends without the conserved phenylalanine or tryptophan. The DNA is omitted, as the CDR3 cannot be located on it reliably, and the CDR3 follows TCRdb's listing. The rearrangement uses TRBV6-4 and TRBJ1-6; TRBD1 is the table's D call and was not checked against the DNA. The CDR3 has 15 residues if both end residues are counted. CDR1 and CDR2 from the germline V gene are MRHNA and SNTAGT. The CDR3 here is CASSGDSGGNSPIHL.

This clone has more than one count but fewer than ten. The CDR3 bases are TGTGCCAGCAGGGGCCCAGGGGGCGGAATGAACACTGAAGCTTTCTTT. Translation: CASRGPGGGMNTEAFF. The chain uses TRBV28 and TRBJ1-1, with 8 bases identical to TRBD1. With V trimmed by 6 bases and J by 0 bases, 9 bases remained unmatched. This CDR3 is 16 amino acids long. Germline assignment: CDR1 MDHEN and CDR2 SYDVKM.

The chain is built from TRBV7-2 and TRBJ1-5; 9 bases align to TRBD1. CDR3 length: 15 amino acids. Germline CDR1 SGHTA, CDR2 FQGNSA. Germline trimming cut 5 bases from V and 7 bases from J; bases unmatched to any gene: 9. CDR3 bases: TGTGCCAGCAGCATAAACAGGGGGCAAGGGCAGCCCCAGCATTTT. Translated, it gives CASSINRGQGQPQHF. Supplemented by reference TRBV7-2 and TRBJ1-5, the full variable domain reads GAGVSQSPSNKVTEKGKDVELRCDPISGHTALYWYRQSLGQGLEFLIYFQGNSAPDKSGLPSDRFSAERTGGSVSTLTIQRTQQEDSAVYLCASSINRGQGQPQHFGDGTRLSIL.

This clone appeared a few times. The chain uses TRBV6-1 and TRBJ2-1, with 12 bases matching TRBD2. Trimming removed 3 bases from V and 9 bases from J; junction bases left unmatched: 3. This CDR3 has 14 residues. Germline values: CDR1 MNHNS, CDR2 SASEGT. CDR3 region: CASSETTSGGEQFF. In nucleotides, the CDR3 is TGTGCCAGCAGTGAGACGACTAGCGGGGGTGAGCAGTTCTTC.

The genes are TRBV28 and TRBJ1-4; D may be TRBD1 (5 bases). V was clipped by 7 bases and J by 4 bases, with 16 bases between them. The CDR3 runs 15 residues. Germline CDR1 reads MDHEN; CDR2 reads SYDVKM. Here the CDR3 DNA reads TGTGCCAGCAAAGTAATACAGGCACATAATGAAAAACTGTTTTTT. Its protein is CASKVIQAHNEKLFF.

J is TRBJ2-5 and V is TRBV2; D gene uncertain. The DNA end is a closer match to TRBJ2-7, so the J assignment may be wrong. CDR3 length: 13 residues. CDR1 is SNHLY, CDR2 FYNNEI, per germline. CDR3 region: CASSEGGTYEQYF. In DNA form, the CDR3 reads TGTGCCAGCAGTGAAGGAGGAACCTACGAGCAGTACTTC.

CDR3: CASNRQGEANTEAFF. CDR3 coding DNA: TGTGCCAGTAACCGACAGGGGGAAGCAAACACTGAAGCTTTCTTT. The V call is TRBV5-6, the J call TRBJ1-1, with TRBD1 matching over 9 bases. This CDR3 has 15 amino acids. CDR1 and CDR2 from the germline V gene are SGHDT and YYEEEE. Trimming at V came to 8 bases and at J to 2 bases, leaving 10 bases not matched to a gene.

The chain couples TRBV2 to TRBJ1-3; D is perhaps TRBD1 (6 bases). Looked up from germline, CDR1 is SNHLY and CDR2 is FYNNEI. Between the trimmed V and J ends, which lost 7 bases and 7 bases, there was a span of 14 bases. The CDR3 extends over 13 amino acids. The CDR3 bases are TGTGCCAGCAAACTCAGGGGAGGGAACACCATATATTTT. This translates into CASKLRGGNTIYF.

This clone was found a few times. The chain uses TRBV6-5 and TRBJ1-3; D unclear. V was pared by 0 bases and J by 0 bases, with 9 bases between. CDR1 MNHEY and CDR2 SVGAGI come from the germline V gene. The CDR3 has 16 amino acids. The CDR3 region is CASSYSMGLSGNTIYF. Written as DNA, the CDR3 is TGTGCCAGCAGTTACTCGATGGGCCTCTCTGGAAACACCATATATTTT.